The clone carrying this T cell receptor (beta chain) was observed many times. These data are taken from a study of T cells in Graves' hyperthyroidism and ophthalmopathy. V dropped 4 bases and J dropped 1 base, with 10 bases sitting between them. The CDR3 length is 14 residues. Amplified TCR beta CDR3 regions derived from RNA transcripts. The HTBI set primed first-round TCR CDR3 RT-PCR. TCRdb processed the multiplex PCR reads anew with MiXCR; each CDR3 protein has one entry. The data show about 610,000 distinct CDR3 sequences, roughly 15% seen once. The clonotype comes from a woman aged 35 to 49 with Graves' ophthalmopathy. The chain uses TRBV12-3 or TRBV12-4 and TRBJ1-1; D not resolved. The sequencing input was blood. The CDR3 protein is CASSSRDKNTEAFF. CDR3 sequence (DNA): TGTGCCAGCAGTTCTCGCGACAAGAACACTGAAGCTTTCTTT.